Listed here are 32 T cell receptor beta chains from one sample, sequenced in a study of shared clonotypes between healthy human individuals. Generated by immunoSEQ multiplex PCR, the TCRdb table keeps only in-frame clones and is missing some. The repertoire includes some 1,100,000 clones, 70% to 80% of them detected once, and about 0.52% sits in the top ten. The sequenced sample was memory CD4+ T cells from PBMCs. Subset reported: CD45RA-negative fraction. These receptor sequences come from a young man in good health. Some clones in this sample may be carry-over from other donors' samples.

The gene calls are TRBV29-1 and TRBJ2-1; D unclear. This CDR3 spans 11 amino acids. Germline V lookup: CDR1 SQVTM, CDR2 ANQGSEA. V was shortened by 4 bases and J by 4 bases, with 5 bases between the two germline ends. The CDR3 region has the DNA TGCAGCGTTGCACAGTACAATGAGCAGTTCTTC. Its protein is CSVAQYNEQFF.

On this clone itself: Within the sample, other DNA sequences also encode this same CDR3. This chain links TRBV30 with TRBJ1-5; 9 bases match TRBD1. This CDR3 contains 15 residues. V was pared by 0 bases and J by 6 bases, with 6 bases of the junction left unmatched. Germline V CDR1 and CDR2: GTSNPN, SVGIG (reference sequence). CDR3 amino acids: CAWSVRTGGGQPQHF. In DNA form, the CDR3 reads TGTGCCTGGAGTGTACGCACAGGGGGCGGTCAGCCCCAGCATTTT.

V is TRBV7-9 and J is TRBJ2-7, with D maybe TRBD2 (6 bases). V lost 3 bases and J lost 3, with 6 bases in between. This CDR3 spans 12 amino acids. Germline CDR1 is SEHNR and CDR2 is FQNEAQ (reference sequence). CDR3 residues: CASSFSGYEQYF. The CDR3 nucleotides read TGTGCCAGCAGCTTTAGCGGCTACGAGCAGTACTTC.

V is TRBV5-1 and J is TRBJ2-1; TRBD2 matches at 8 bases. CDR1 is SGHRS, CDR2 YFSETQ, per germline. With V trimmed by 4 bases and J by 0 bases, 9 bases remained unmatched. The CDR3 is 17 amino acids. The CDR3: CASSLGLAGGSYNEQFF. CDR3 nucleotide sequence: TGCGCCAGCAGCCTGGGGTTGGCGGGAGGCTCCTACAATGAGCAGTTCTTC.

The chain is built from TRBV20-1 and TRBJ2-7; D not certain. The CDR3 has 11 residues. V lost 1 base to trimming and J lost 9 bases, with 10 bases between them. Germline V gives CDR1 DFQATT, CDR2 SNEGSKA (reference sequence). DNA of the CDR3: TGCAGTGCTAGAGGCCCGGCGTTGCAGTACTTC. Translating gives CSARGPALQYF.

Comment on this clone: One end of the junction fails to match germline, which may point to a read error. The rearrangement links TRBV5-1 to TRBJ1-3; D is perhaps TRBD1 (5 bases). This CDR3 is 14 amino acids long. Per germline, CDR1 SGHRS and CDR2 YFSETQ. CDR3 in amino acids: CASRTAYSGNAIYF. CDR3 sequence (DNA): TGCGCCAGCAGGACAGCTTACTCTGGAAACGCCATATATTTT.

This clone was picked up one time. The genes are TRBV10-3 and TRBJ2-3; D is uncertain. V dropped 7 bases and J dropped 3 bases, with 8 bases sitting between them. The CDR3 sequence is 12 residues long. Looked up from germline, CDR1 is ENHRY and CDR2 is SYGVKD. The CDR3 DNA reads as TGTGCCATCACCGATGGAACAGATACGCAGTATTTT. Translation: CAITDGTDTQYF.

This clone was observed a single time. This chain connects TRBV9 to TRBJ2-7; no reliable D call. Between the trimmed V and J ends, which lost 0 bases and 2 bases, there was a span of 9 bases. This CDR3 region has 14 residues. CDR1 is SGDLS, CDR2 YYNGEE, per germline. Written as DNA, the CDR3 is TGTGCCAGCAGCGTAGGAGATAGGACCTACGAGCAGTACTTC. Translation: CASSVGDRTYEQYF.

This clone was seen a few times. This chain connects TRBV6-1 to TRBJ1-1; maybe TRBD1 (5 bases). Germline assignment: CDR1 MNHNS and CDR2 SASEGT. The CDR3 is 14 amino acids. Trimming removed 6 bases from V and 4 bases from J, with 15 bases in between. The CDR3 DNA reads TGTGCCAGCAGCAGGGCTGGGGGAGGCACTGAAGCTTTCTTT. Protein product: CASSRAGGGTEAFF.

The sample holds a few counts of this clone. This chain uses TRBV5-1 with TRBJ2-1, with D maybe TRBD1 (5 bases). The CDR3 consists of 15 residues. V lost 0 bases, J lost 8 bases, and 15 bases lay in between. Germline V lookup: CDR1 SGHRS, CDR2 YFSETQ. CDR3 coding DNA: TGCGCCAGCAGCTTGGTTGCAGGGCGTCAGGATGAGCAGTTCTTC. Protein: CASSLVAGRQDEQFF.

Here the CDR3 DNA reads TGTGCCGTCCGGGACAGGCTGAACACCGGGGAGCTGTTTTTT. Translation gives CAVRDRLNTGELFF. V is TRBV19 and J is TRBJ2-2, with 8 bases fitting TRBD1. V lost 11 bases, J lost 1 base, and 6 bases stayed unmatched. This CDR3 spans 14 amino acids. In germline, CDR1 is LNHDA, CDR2 SQIVND (reference sequence).

This chain connects TRBV30 to TRBJ2-2, with D perhaps TRBD2 (7 bases). Looked up from germline, CDR1 is GTSNPN and CDR2 is SVGIG (reference sequence). CDR3 length equals 14 residues. V lost 3 bases and J 6 bases, leaving 14 bases between the germline ends. The CDR3 sequence: CAWSYRAGAGELFF. The CDR3 DNA reads as TGTGCCTGGAGCTACAGGGCGGGGGCCGGGGAGCTGTTTTTT.

V gene TRBV28 combines with J gene TRBJ2-7; 8 bases fit TRBD1. This CDR3 is built from 15 residues. CDR1 MDHEN and CDR2 SYDVKM come from the germline V gene. The junction had 9 bases not matched to a gene; V was cut back by 6 bases and J by 2 bases. CDR3 sequence reads: CASRAGTGHPYEQYF. The CDR3 DNA reads as TGTGCCAGCAGGGCCGGGACAGGCCACCCCTACGAGCAGTACTTC.

The J gene is TRBJ1-1, the V gene TRBV5-5, with a tentative D call TRBD1 (5 bases). Germline V gene data show CDR1 as SGHKS and CDR2 as YYEKEE (reference sequence). This CDR3 has 18 residues. The V gene lost 2 bases and the J gene lost 1 base, with 21 bases spanning the gap. CDR3 in amino acids: CASSFTWNSGGRNTEAFF. For the CDR3, the DNA is TGTGCCAGCAGCTTTACTTGGAATTCGGGGGGACGGAACACTGAAGCTTTCTTT.

V is TRBV5-4 and J is TRBJ2-2, with D possibly TRBD2 on 6 matching bases. Deletions cut 0 bases from V and 5 bases from J, with 14 bases between. CDR1 is SGHNT, CDR2 YYREEE, per germline (reference sequence). The CDR3 totals 16 residues. CDR3 nucleotides: TGTGCCAGCAGCTTGGTCCCAGCGGGTGGGACCGGGGAGCTGTTTTTT. This sequence encodes CASSLVPAGGTGELFF.

This clone was recorded at least ten times. J is TRBJ1-2 and V is TRBV27; TRBD1 agrees at 8 bases. The V segment lost 7 bases and the J segment 6 bases; nucleotides outside the gene matches: 4. Germline V gene lookup returns CDR1 MNHEY and CDR2 SMNVEV (reference sequence). This CDR3 is built from 12 residues. The CDR3 protein is CASKDRVDGYTF. The CDR3 region has the DNA TGTGCCAGCAAGGACAGGGTGGATGGCTACACCTTC.

With respect to this clone: The sample has other DNA sequences that encode this CDR3 too. V is TRBV5-1 and J is TRBJ1-1; D is unresolved. The V end was cut by 2 bases, the J end by 2 bases, with 7 bases between. Germline lookup yields CDR1 SGHRS and CDR2 YFSETQ. This CDR3 comprises 13 residues. CDR3 sequence: CASSLAENTEAFF. The DNA of the CDR3 is TGCGCCAGCAGCTTAGCCGAAAACACTGAAGCTTTCTTT.

This sequence joins TRBV6-6 and TRBJ1-2; D might be TRBD1 (6 bases). CDR3 length: 14 amino acids. V shed 10 bases and J shed 0 bases, with 15 bases lying between them. Germline CDR1 is MNHNY and CDR2 is SVGAGI (reference sequence). The CDR3: CATGWGRANYGYTF. The CDR3 coding sequence is TGTGCCACCGGTTGGGGGCGAGCTAACTATGGCTACACCTTC.

CDR3 in DNA: TGCAGTGCTTCAGGGGGTACTTGGCAGTTCTTC. Encoded protein: CSASGGTWQFF. V and J are TRBV20-1 and TRBJ2-1; 7 nucleotides align to TRBD1. With 5 bases clipped from V and 12 bases from J, the junction kept 7 bases outside the gene matches. CDR3 length: 11 residues. In germline, CDR1 is DFQATT, CDR2 SNEGSKA (reference sequence).

This sequence joins TRBV4-3 and TRBJ2-1; D remains unclear. V was trimmed by 1 base and J by 3 bases, leaving 10 bases between them. The CDR3 is made up of 15 amino acids. Germline loops: CDR1 LGHNA, CDR2 YSLEER. CDR3 nucleotides: TGCGCCAGCAGCCAAGGGCAGACGCGCTACAATGAGCAGTTCTTC. This codes for CASSQGQTRYNEQFF.

This clone has only one observation. The chain couples TRBV4-1 to TRBJ1-3; D not certain. CDR1 and CDR2 from the germline V gene are MGHRA and YSYEKL. The CDR3 length is 15 residues. V was shortened by 4 bases and J by 0 bases, with 10 bases between the two germline ends. CDR3 DNA sequence: TGCGCCAGCAGCCGAAGCCTGGTCTCTGGAAACACCATATATTTT. Amino acid sequence: CASSRSLVSGNTIYF.

This CDR3 reads CASSQAPRLVRSREQFF. The CDR3 DNA is TGCGCCAGCAGTCAAGCCCCCAGACTAGTAAGGTCTCGTGAGCAGTTCTTC. The V gene is TRBV10-2, the J gene TRBJ2-1; D perhaps matches TRBD2 (6 bases). From germline, CDR1 is WSHSY and CDR2 SAAADI. The CDR3 length is 17 residues. V was cut by 5 bases and J by 9 bases, with 26 bases left in between.

This clone was seen only a few times. The V call is TRBV7-3, the J call TRBJ2-3; D not resolved. V was trimmed by 4 bases and J by 1 base, leaving 12 bases between them. CDR1 is SGHTA and CDR2 is FQGTGA in the germline V gene. This CDR3 is 15 amino acids long. CDR3 nucleotides: TGTGCCAGCAGCTCCCTGGGAAGCGGCACAGATACGCAGTATTTT. Its protein is CASSSLGSGTDTQYF.

The genes are TRBV7-2 and TRBJ2-5; D is unclear. V dropped 4 bases and J dropped 0 bases, with 15 bases sitting between them. The germline V gene has CDR1 SGHTA and CDR2 FQGNSA. This CDR3 has 16 residues. The CDR3 spells CASSSLLESDQETQYF. DNA of the CDR3: TGTGCCAGCAGCTCCCTATTGGAAAGCGACCAAGAGACCCAGTACTTC.

A remark on this clone: A clone one base away is much larger, so this may be a read error. The V call is TRBV14, the J call TRBJ2-1, with 10 positions matching TRBD2. The CDR3 length is 16 residues. J gave up 5 bases and V 5 bases, and 9 bases lay outside the gene matches. Germline CDR1 SGHDN, CDR2 FVKESK. In DNA form, the CDR3 reads TGTGCCAGCAGCAAACCCGAACTAGCGGGAAACAATGAGCAGTTCTTC. Translation: CASSKPELAGNNEQFF.

V is TRBV15 and J is TRBJ2-5; D gene uncertain. V lost 0 bases and J 0 bases, leaving 5 bases between the germline ends. Germline V gives CDR1 LNHNV, CDR2 YYDKDF (reference sequence). The CDR3 extends over 14 amino acids. CDR3 region: CATSREAYQETQYF. For the CDR3, the DNA is TGTGCCACCAGCAGAGAAGCGTACCAAGAGACCCAGTACTTC.

The chain carries TRBV11-2 and TRBJ1-4; D is possibly TRBD1 (5 bases). From germline, CDR1 is SGHAT and CDR2 FQNNGV. V shed 5 bases and J shed 1 base, with 8 bases lying between them. This CDR3 has 14 amino acids. CDR3 protein: CASSPDRTNEKLFF. In DNA form, the CDR3 reads TGTGCCAGCAGCCCCGACAGAACTAATGAAAAACTGTTTTTT.

V usage is TRBV18 and J usage is TRBJ2-2; possibly TRBD1 for D (6 bases). Per germline, CDR1 KGHSH and CDR2 LQKENI. V gave up 6 bases and J gave up 3 bases, with 11 bases separating them. The CDR3 is made up of 14 amino acids. DNA of the CDR3: TGTGCCAGCTCCCTTGGGGGCTACACCGGGGAGCTGTTTTTT. The encoded protein is CASSLGGYTGELFF.

The rearrangement joins TRBV13 to TRBJ2-7, with D maybe TRBD1 (6 bases). V gave up 5 bases and J gave up 5 bases, with 25 bases separating them. The germline V gene encodes CDR1 PRHDT and CDR2 FYEKMQ (reference sequence). The CDR3 loop spans 17 amino acids. The CDR3 loop is CASSITGWLGAKDEQYF. The CDR3 bases are TGTGCCAGCAGCATAACCGGTTGGCTGGGGGCAAAGGACGAGCAGTACTTC.

V usage is TRBV5-6 and J usage is TRBJ2-7; TRBD2 matches 16 bases. Germline CDR1 reads SGHDT; CDR2 reads YYEEEE. Trimming took 3 bases from V and 6 from J; bases not matched to a gene: 3. The CDR3 spans 15 residues. The CDR3 sequence is CASSSGTSGRAEQYF. In nucleotides, the CDR3 is TGTGCCAGCAGCTCGGGGACTAGCGGGAGGGCCGAGCAGTACTTC.

This chain connects TRBV5-4 to TRBJ1-5; tentatively, D is TRBD1 (5 bases). Trimming removed 4 bases at V and 2 bases at J, with 13 bases between. Germline CDR1 is SGHNT and CDR2 is YYREEE (reference sequence). The CDR3 totals 15 residues. The CDR3 region has the DNA TGTGCCAGCAGCAGCACAGGACCCGGCAATCAGCCCCAGCATTTT. This sequence encodes CASSSTGPGNQPQHF.

The chain uses TRBV6-1 and TRBJ2-3, with D possibly being TRBD2 (6 bases). The CDR3 is 15 amino acids. V was shortened by 3 bases and J by 0 bases, with 10 bases between the two germline ends. The V gene's germline CDR1 is MNHNS and CDR2 SASEGT. As DNA, the CDR3 is TGTGCCAGCAGTGATCGGGGGAGGAGCACAGATACGCAGTATTTT. Translation: CASSDRGRSTDTQYF.